The subject of this entry is one T cell receptor beta chain. Its antigen is not known. The donors belonged to the 120-subject validation cohort, separate from the roughly 670-subject first cohort. Clones were read by immunoSEQ multiplex PCR, and TCRdb kept only the in-frame ones, dropping some. The sample yields 110,000 to 150,000 clones, just under 90% seen once. The sample originates from a study of cytomegalovirus exposure and HLA in healthy donors. Study-wide results and limits: Using the classifier, cytomegalovirus status was reportedly diagnosed with high specificity and sensitivity.

The V and J ends lost 1 base and 5 bases, in that order; junction bases with no gene match: 9. Germline CDR1 SGDLS, CDR2 YYNGEE. This CDR3 spans 15 amino acids. The specimen was PBMCs. The TCR originated in a woman in her twenties or thirties in good health and CMV-seropositive. The chain uses TRBV9 and TRBJ2-7; 7 bases line up with TRBD1. The CDR3 here is CASSVIGTVDHEQYF. The CDR3, as DNA: TGTGCCAGCAGCGTAATCGGGACAGTGGACCACGAGCAGTACTTC.